The T cell receptor beta chain described here comes from a study of shared clonotypes between healthy human individuals. Method: immunoSEQ multiplex PCR; TCRdb's copy keeps in-frame clones and lacks some. Of 2 million to 3 million clones in the sample, roughly 93% are singletons; the top ten hold around 0.4%. The CDR3 sequence is 13 residues long. Trimming stripped 3 bases from V and 5 bases from J, with 10 bases between. Germline-derived CDR1 and CDR2 are SNHLY and FYNNEI. The sequenced sample was naive CD4+ T cells from PBMCs. The subset is: CD45RA+ positively selected. The V and J genes are TRBV2 and TRBJ2-5, with D unclear. The TCR originated in a man aged 18 to 29 in good health. Some clones in this sample may be carry-over from other donors' samples. In DNA, the CDR3 is TGTGCCAGCAGTGATTTCGATGGGGAGACCCAGTACTTC. Translating gives CASSDFDGETQYF.